Listed here are 21 T cell receptor beta chains from one sample, sequenced in a study of blood T cell repertoires in COVID-19. TCRdb's table, derived via immunoSEQ multiplex PCR, lists solely in-frame clones and lacks some. The data hold approximately 240,000 clones, with 85% to 95% observed a single time. Sequences were obtained from PBMCs or T cells enriched from blood (not recorded which). Every receptor here comes from a woman between 18 and 29 years old who had recovered from COVID-19.

V gene TRBV20-1 combines with J gene TRBJ1-1, with 9 bases aligning to TRBD1. The CDR3 runs 14 residues. CDR1 and CDR2 (germline): DFQATT, SNEGSKA (reference sequence). V shed 3 bases and J 1 base; nucleotides not matched to a gene: 3. The CDR3 nucleotides are TGCAGTGCTAGTGGGGACAGGGAGAACACTGAAGCTTTCTTT. It specifies CSASGDRENTEAFF.

This chain uses TRBV5-4 with TRBJ2-3; 11 bases map to TRBD2. Unmatched junction bases numbered 11, after V lost 4 bases and J lost 7 bases. This CDR3 contains 16 residues. CDR1 SGHNT and CDR2 YYREEE come from the germline V gene (reference sequence). As DNA, the CDR3 is TGTGCCAGCAGCGCTAGCGGGGGGCCCCGTTTAAATACGCAGTATTTT. Translated: CASSASGGPRLNTQYF.

The sample holds one count of this clone. The chain recombines TRBV5-4 with TRBJ1-6, with a weak D call TRBD1 (5 bases). CDR1 and CDR2 from the germline V gene are SGHNT and YYREEE (reference sequence). The CDR3 runs to 16 residues. V was trimmed by 0 bases and J by 1 base, leaving 8 bases between them. CDR3 sequence reads: CASSLGAGSYNSPLHF. DNA for the CDR3: TGTGCCAGCAGCTTGGGGGCAGGGTCCTATAATTCACCCCTCCACTTT.

This sequence joins TRBV7-2 and TRBJ1-2; D gene ambiguous. The V and J ends lost 1 base and 4 bases respectively, with 10 bases between them. CDR3 length equals 14 residues. The germline CDR1 and CDR2 sequences are SGHTA and FQGNSA. The CDR3 DNA reads as TGTGCCAGCAGCTTAGGTCGGGAGAGCTATGGCTACACCTTC. It encodes CASSLGRESYGYTF.

This clone came up once. The CDR3 is CASSFSGSYEQYF. The CDR3 DNA reads TGTGCCAGCAGTTTTTCGGGATCATACGAGCAGTACTTC. The chain carries TRBV27 and TRBJ2-7, with D perhaps matching TRBD2 (5 bases). This CDR3 has 13 amino acids. Trimming cost V 3 bases and J 4 bases, with 10 bases left between them. Germline CDR1 is MNHEY and CDR2 is SMNVEV (reference sequence).

This clone was observed a single time. The chain carries TRBV6-5 and TRBJ2-5, with D perhaps TRBD1 (6 bases). Germline CDR1 is MNHEY and CDR2 is SVGAGI. The CDR3 runs 14 residues. Trimming removed 0 bases at V and 9 bases at J, with 14 bases between. The CDR3 DNA sequence: TGTGCCAGCAGTTACTCGAGGACAGACGGGGCCCAGTACTTC. This translates into CASSYSRTDGAQYF.

V usage is TRBV5-5 and J usage is TRBJ1-2; 8 positions match TRBD1. Germline CDR1 is SGHKS and CDR2 is YYEKEE (reference sequence). V shed 4 bases, J shed 10 bases, and the junction held 18 bases outside the gene matches. There are 16 residues in the CDR3. The CDR3 here is CASSDGRQGASSIYTF. CDR3 DNA: TGTGCCAGCAGCGACGGACGGCAGGGGGCTTCTAGTATCTACACCTTC.

On this clone: One end of the junction does not line up with germline, which may come from a read error. The rearrangement links TRBV6-5 to TRBJ2-7; weak D call: TRBD2 (6 bases). CDR3 length: 13 residues. Germline V gene lookup returns CDR1 MNHEY and CDR2 SVGAGI. The CDR3 is CASSSQRRDSTNF. CDR3 nucleotide sequence: TGTGCCAGCAGTTCCCAAAGGCGGGACTCAACCAACTTC.

This chain joins TRBV15 and TRBJ2-5, with D possibly matching TRBD1 (5 bases). The V gene's germline CDR1 is LNHNV and CDR2 YYDKDF (reference sequence). The CDR3 is made up of 15 amino acids. Trimming pared 2 bases from V and 9 bases from J, leaving 19 bases between. The CDR3 loop is CATSRKSRQLWAQYF. The CDR3 region has the DNA TGTGCCACCAGCAGAAAGTCGAGACAGTTATGGGCCCAGTACTTC.

This rearrangement joins TRBV10-2 to TRBJ2-7; 8 positions match TRBD2. The V gene's germline CDR1 is WSHSY and CDR2 SAAADI. V was pared by 4 bases and J by 3 bases, with 5 bases of the junction left unmatched. The CDR3 is made up of 14 amino acids. The CDR3 spells CASSVLAGLYEQYF. As DNA, the CDR3 is TGCGCCAGCAGTGTTCTAGCGGGTCTCTACGAGCAGTACTTC.

The chain is built from TRBV19 and TRBJ1-5; unclear D gene. V lost 10 bases to trimming and J lost 0 bases, with 13 bases between them. Looked up from germline, CDR1 is LNHDA and CDR2 is SQIVND (reference sequence). This CDR3 is 14 amino acids long. CDR3 residues: CATNDRGSNQPQHF. The CDR3 nucleotides are TGTGCCACCAATGATAGAGGTAGCAATCAGCCCCAGCATTTT.

The gene calls are TRBV5-3 and TRBJ1-5; unclear D gene. TRBV5-3 is identified as an open reading frame with a role that is uncertain. There are 13 residues in the CDR3. Trimming removed 8 bases from V and 5 bases from J, with 14 bases in between. The CDR3 nucleotides read TGTGCCAGGGGGAGGGCTTATGATCAGCCCCAGCATTTT. Its protein product is CARGRAYDQPQHF.

The V call is TRBV28, the J call TRBJ2-1; the match to TRBD2 covers 14 bases. The V gene end was trimmed by 5 bases and the J gene end by 3 bases; junction bases not matched to a gene: 12. The CDR3 loop spans 19 amino acids. Germline assignment: CDR1 MDHEN and CDR2 SYDVKM. CDR3 nucleotide sequence: TGTGCCAGCAGTCCGGGGGGACTAGCGGGAGTTTTCCGCTACAATGAGCAGTTCTTC. Its translation is CASSPGGLAGVFRYNEQFF.

The chain carries TRBV4-3 and TRBJ2-6; D is ambiguous. The germline V gene has CDR1 LGHNA and CDR2 YSLEER. This CDR3 comprises 16 residues. V was trimmed by 0 bases and J by 0 bases, leaving 6 bases between them. The CDR3 region has the DNA TGCGCCAGCAGCCAAGATATCGGCTCTGGGGCCAACGTCCTGACTTTC. Translating it yields CASSQDIGSGANVLTF.

The chain links TRBV7-9 to TRBJ2-7; 7 bases match TRBD1. The V segment lost 7 bases and the J segment 3 bases; nucleotides outside the gene matches: 6. Germline V gene lookup returns CDR1 SEHNR and CDR2 FQNEAQ (reference sequence). The CDR3 covers 13 residues. The CDR3 spells CASNPTGLYEQYF. CDR3 bases: TGTGCCAGCAACCCGACAGGGCTCTACGAGCAGTACTTC.

V usage is TRBV7-9 and J usage is TRBJ1-1; a weak D match, TRBD1 (6 bases). Trimming shortened V by 4 bases and J by 3 bases, and 9 bases separated the two germline ends. Germline CDR1 SEHNR, CDR2 FQNEAQ (reference sequence). This CDR3 is 13 amino acids long. CDR3 amino acids: CASSYQGYTEAFF. CDR3 nucleotides: TGTGCCAGCAGCTATCAGGGGTACACTGAAGCTTTCTTT.

The V and J genes are TRBV7-6 and TRBJ2-1, with TRBD2 matching 8 bases. Germline loops: CDR1 SGHVS, CDR2 FNYEAQ. The CDR3 totals 16 residues. V dropped 2 bases and J dropped 5; count of bases not matched to a gene: 8. For the CDR3, the DNA is TGTGCCAGCAGCTTACGCCCAGCGGGAGAGAACAATGAGCAGTTCTTC. Its translation: CASSLRPAGENNEQFF.

J is TRBJ1-2 and V is TRBV3-1 (or the pseudogene TRBV3-2); 9 positions agree with TRBD1. The V gene's germline CDR1 is LGHDT and CDR2 YNNKEL (reference sequence). The CDR3 has 14 amino acids. The trim removed 0 bases at V and 7 bases at J, leaving 3 bases unmatched. CDR3: CASSQDVTGGGYTF. The CDR3 DNA follows: TGTGCCAGCAGCCAAGATGTGACAGGGGGTGGCTACACCTTC.

The rearrangement uses TRBV10-3 and TRBJ2-2, with a weak D call TRBD1 (5 bases). V was pared by 0 bases and J by 5 bases, with 7 bases between. Germline CDR1 and CDR2: ENHRY and SYGVKD. The CDR3 spans 14 residues. CDR3 sequence reads: CAISESSGTGELFF. CDR3 nucleotide sequence: TGTGCCATCAGTGAGTCGTCAGGGACCGGGGAGCTGTTTTTT.

J is TRBJ2-3 and V is TRBV21-1; TRBD2, the table's D call, was not compared with the DNA. TRBV21-1 is labeled a pseudogene. CDR3 length: 16 amino acids. The chain's CDR3 is CASSNSPGGRADTQYF. The CDR3, as DNA: TGTGCCAGCAGCAATTCCCCGGGGGGCCGCGCAGATACGCAGTATTTT.

The chain links TRBV12-5 to TRBJ1-4; 7 bases match TRBD1. Germline V gives CDR1 LGHNT, CDR2 FRNRAP. With V trimmed by 6 bases and J by 8 bases, 9 bases remained unmatched. The CDR3 is 14 residues long. The CDR3 DNA follows: TGTGCTAGTGGCCCGAGGGGGCCTGAAGAAAAACTGTTTTTT. Its translation: CASGPRGPEEKLFF.